This TCR beta chain was captured in a study of blood T cell repertoires in COVID-19. Unmatched junction bases numbered 4, after V lost 5 bases and J lost 4 bases. CDR1 is SGHVS, CDR2 FQNEAQ, per germline. There are 15 residues in the CDR3. Authors' processing steps: The assay estimated nucleated cells by amplifying reference gene primers. The repertoire was sequenced with immunoSEQ multiplex PCR; TCRdb's copy has only in-frame clones and lacks some. The D gene and trimming were derived from the DNA, and the V and J assignments and clone size from that table. The sample has about 68,000 clones, about 74% seen once.

The chain is built from TRBV7-8 and TRBJ1-6; TRBD1 matches at 8 bases. The material sequenced was peripheral blood. The TCR was taken from a human donor in a cohort sampled during active COVID-19. The CDR3 DNA reads as TGTGCCAGCAGCCTGGGGACAGGATATAATTCACCCCTCCACTTT. Translated, it gives CASSLGTGYNSPLHF.